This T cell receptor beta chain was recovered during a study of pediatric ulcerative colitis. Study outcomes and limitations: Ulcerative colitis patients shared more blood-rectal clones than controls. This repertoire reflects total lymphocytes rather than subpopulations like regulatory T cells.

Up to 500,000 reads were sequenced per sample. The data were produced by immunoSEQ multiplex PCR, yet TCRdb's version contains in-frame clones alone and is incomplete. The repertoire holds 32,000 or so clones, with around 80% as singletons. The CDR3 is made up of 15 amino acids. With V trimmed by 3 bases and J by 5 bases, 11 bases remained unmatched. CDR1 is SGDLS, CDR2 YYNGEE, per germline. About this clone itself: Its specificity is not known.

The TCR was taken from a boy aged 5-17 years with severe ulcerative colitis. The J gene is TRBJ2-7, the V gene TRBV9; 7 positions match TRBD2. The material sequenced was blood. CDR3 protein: CASSAGGGNVDEQYF. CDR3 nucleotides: TGTGCCAGCAGCGCCGGGGGAGGGAACGTAGACGAGCAGTACTTC.